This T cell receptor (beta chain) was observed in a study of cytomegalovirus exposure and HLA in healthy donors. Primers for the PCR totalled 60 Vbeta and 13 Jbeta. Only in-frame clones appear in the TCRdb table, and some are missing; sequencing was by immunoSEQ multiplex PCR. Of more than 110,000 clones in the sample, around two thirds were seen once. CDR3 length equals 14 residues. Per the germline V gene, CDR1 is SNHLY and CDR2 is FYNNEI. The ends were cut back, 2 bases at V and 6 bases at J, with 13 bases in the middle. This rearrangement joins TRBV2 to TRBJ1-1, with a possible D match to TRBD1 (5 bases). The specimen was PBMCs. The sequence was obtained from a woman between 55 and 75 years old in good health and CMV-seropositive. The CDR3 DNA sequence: TGTGCCAGCAGTGAACGTGGGGGGTGGGCTGAAGCTTTCTTT. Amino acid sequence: CASSERGGWAEAFF.